This TCR beta chain derives from a study of blood T cell repertoires in COVID-19. Background on the study: There were acute and convalescent COVID-19 samples, and they came from the United States, Italy and Spain. T cells, B-cell-depleted T cells, or PBMCs provided the cDNA or gDNA that served as material.

The ends were cut back, 1 base at V and 5 bases at J, with 8 bases in the middle. The CDR3 runs to 13 residues. The germline V gene has CDR1 KGHDR and CDR2 SFDVKD. Original processing methods: Scientists estimated how many nucleated cells there were by amplifying reference gene primers. TCRdb's copy holds only in-frame clones and misses some; the assay was immunoSEQ multiplex PCR. V and J calls and clone size are copied from that table; D and trimming were computed from the DNA. The profile shows nearly 350,000 clones, about 86% of them singletons. The sequenced sample consisted of peripheral blood. The clonotype originates from a man aged 25 to 45 with active or convalescent COVID-19. The V gene is TRBV24-1, the J gene TRBJ2-7; tentatively, D is TRBD1 (5 bases). Here the CDR3 DNA reads TGTGCCACCAGTGATTTAATCAGGGACGAGCAGTACTTC. This encodes CATSDLIRDEQYF.